These 32 T cell receptor beta chains originate from one sample sequenced in a study of tumor and adjacent non-tumor tissue in lung cancer. The library came from three nested PCR rounds adapted from ARM-PCR protocols. TCRdb reprocessed the multiplex PCR reads with MiXCR, giving one entry per CDR3 protein. The repertoire has some 51,000 distinct CDR3 sequences, under 75% of them found once; the top ten carry 25% to 35%. RNA was extracted from bulk tissue without any cell sorting. The normal lung tissue was taken more than 3 cm from the tumor edge. The sequenced sample consisted of distant non-tumor lung tissue. These receptors all come from a woman between 65 and 79 years old with non-small cell lung cancer.

At least ten counts were recorded for this clonotype. The chain carries TRBV28 and TRBJ1-6, with D perhaps TRBD1 (6 bases). Germline V CDR1 and CDR2: MDHEN, SYDVKM. The ends were cut back, 8 bases at V and 13 bases at J, with 18 bases in the middle. The CDR3 is made up of 13 amino acids. DNA of the CDR3: TGTGCCAGCCTCGGGACACGGTCCTCCCCCCTCCACTTT. It codes for CASLGTRSSPLHF.

Ten or more counts support this clonotype. The V call is TRBV12-3 or TRBV12-4, the J call TRBJ1-2; D is ambiguous. The CDR3 has 12 residues. Trimming took off 5 bases at V and 8 bases at J, with 12 bases between the two ends. The CDR3 loop reads CASSPAPYGYTF. The CDR3 DNA sequence: TGTGCCAGCAGTCCGGCCCCATACGGCTACACCTTC.

About this clonotype itself: One end of the junction fails to match germline, which may point to a read error. This chain links TRBV11-1 with TRBJ2-3, with D possibly being TRBD1 (7 bases). The CDR3 covers 14 residues. The germline V gene has CDR1 SGHAT and CDR2 FQDESV (reference sequence). In DNA, the CDR3 is TGTGCCAGCAGCCTTGACAGGGAGGCAGATACGCGGTATTTT. It specifies CASSLDREADTRYF.

As regards this clonotype: The junction differs from germline at one of its ends, possibly a read error. The rearrangement joins TRBV4-1 to TRBJ2-2; D may be TRBD2 (6 bases). This CDR3 contains 16 residues. Germline CDR1 MGHRA, CDR2 YSYEKL. CDR3 loop: CASSQHPFWNTGGLFF. The CDR3 DNA sequence: TGCGCCAGCAGCCAACACCCCTTTTGGAACACCGGGGGGCTGTTTTTT.

The chain is built from TRBV29-1 and TRBJ2-7, with 7 bases aligning to TRBD2. The CDR3 sequence is 16 residues long. The trim removed 3 bases at V and 7 bases at J, leaving 18 bases unmatched. In germline, CDR1 is SQVTM, CDR2 ANQGSEA. The CDR3 here is CSVDMYRPGLDSEQYF. As DNA, the CDR3 is TGCAGCGTTGATATGTATCGACCCGGACTAGACTCTGAGCAGTACTTC.

As concerns this clonotype: This clone may be a read error of a much larger clone one base away. This rearrangement joins TRBV6-6 to TRBJ2-7; 8 positions agree with TRBD2. The CDR3 has 14 amino acids. J gave up 6 bases and V 9 bases, and 13 bases lay outside the gene matches. The V gene's germline CDR1 is MNHNY and CDR2 SVGAGI (reference sequence). CDR3 sequence (DNA): TGTGCCAGGAGTCCCGGGACTAGGAATCTCGAGCAGTACTTC. It specifies CARSPGTRNLEQYF.

J is TRBJ2-5 and V is TRBV18; D not resolved. Trimming left V 2 bases short and J 4 bases short, with 5 bases between. Per germline, CDR1 KGHSH and CDR2 LQKENI. There are 12 residues in the CDR3. CDR3 DNA: TGTGCCAGCTCACCATTCCCAGAGACCCAGTACTTC. Translated: CASSPFPETQYF.

This clonotype was seen a handful of times. One junction end does not reproduce the germline sequence, and a read error may be involved. The chain is built from TRBV16 and TRBJ2-7, with a possible D match to TRBD2 (6 bases). There are 13 residues in the CDR3. CDR1 is KGHSY, CDR2 FQNENV, per germline. CDR3 sequence (DNA): TGTGCCAGCACCCGTGGGAGGCCGCTTGAGCAATACTTC. Translated: CASTRGRPLEQYF.

V is TRBV29-1 and J is TRBJ2-3; 7 nucleotides line up with TRBD1. The germline V gene has CDR1 SQVTM and CDR2 ANQGSEA. With V trimmed by 6 bases and J by 2 bases, 8 bases remained unmatched. CDR3 length equals 14 residues. Written as DNA, the CDR3 is TGCAGCGTCTCTATGGGACAGTTCACAGATACGCAGTATTTT. This encodes CSVSMGQFTDTQYF.

This clonotype was found many times. The chain recombines TRBV14 with TRBJ2-6, with D possibly being TRBD1 or TRBD2 (6 bases each). Germline V gene lookup returns CDR1 SGHDN and CDR2 FVKESK. The CDR3 sequence is 17 residues long. Trimming removed 4 bases at V and 2 bases at J, with 15 bases between. The CDR3: CASSPPTGRPGANVLTF. The CDR3 nucleotides are TGTGCCAGCAGCCCACCTACAGGGAGGCCTGGGGCCAACGTCCTGACTTTC.

This clonotype has a handful of counts. Possible read error: a much larger clone is one base away. J is TRBJ2-3 and V is TRBV7-8; 10 bases align to TRBD2. The CDR3 contains 17 residues. Germline V gene lookup returns CDR1 SGHVS and CDR2 FQNEAQ. The J segment lost 4 bases and the V segment lost 5 bases, leaving 12 bases of the junction unmatched. The CDR3 loop reads CASSHRPASGRSDTQYF. CDR3 sequence (DNA): TGTGCCAGCAGCCACCGGCCGGCTAGCGGGAGATCAGATACGCAGTATTTT.

This clonotype was picked up a small number of times. The V call is TRBV20-1, the J call TRBJ1-2, with D maybe TRBD1 (6 bases). The V gene's germline CDR1 is DFQATT and CDR2 SNEGSKA (reference sequence). V was cut by 5 bases and J by 4 bases, with 20 bases left in between. The CDR3 spans 15 residues. The CDR3: CSADTGTTAGYGYTF. In DNA form, the CDR3 reads TGCAGTGCTGACACCGGGACAACGGCCGGCTATGGCTACACCTTC.

This clonotype has more than one count but fewer than ten. A read error is possible here, since a much larger clone lies one base away. The rearrangement joins TRBV5-5 to TRBJ1-4; a weak D match, TRBD1 (5 bases). The CDR3 spans 13 residues. The germline V gene has CDR1 SGHKS and CDR2 YYEKEE (reference sequence). Deletions cut 5 bases from V and 4 bases from J, with 9 bases between. CDR3 in DNA: TGTGCCAGCAGACGGGGCAGTAATGAAAAACTGTTTTTT. It encodes CASRRGSNEKLFF.

Turning to this clonotype: One end of the junction varies from germline; a read error may be responsible. The chain uses TRBV5-6 and TRBJ2-7; no clear D gene. Germline V gene data show CDR1 as SGHDT and CDR2 as YYEEEE. This CDR3 has 15 residues. CDR3 loop: CASSLWAVSSYEHYF. Written as DNA, the CDR3 is TGTGCCAGCAGCTTGTGGGCCGTGAGCTCCTACGAGCATTACTTC.

The table lists this clonotype with a few counts. Germline is not matched at one junction end, which may reflect a read error. The J gene is TRBJ2-5, the V gene TRBV5-1; 9 nucleotides align to TRBD2. This CDR3 contains 14 residues. Germline values: CDR1 SGHRS, CDR2 YFSETQ. CDR3 sequence (DNA): TGCGCCAGCGGCTTGGAAGGACTAGCGGAGACCCAGTACTTC. Translation gives CASGLEGLAETQYF. Using reference TRBV5-1 and TRBJ2-5 for the parts outside the CDR3, the full variable domain is KAGVTQTPRYLIKTRGQQVTLSCSPISGHRSVSWYQQTPGQGLQFLFEYFSETQRNKGNFPGRFSGRQFSNSRSEMNVSTLELGDSALYLCASGLEGLAETQYFGPGTRLLVL.

As to this clonotype: The conserved phenylalanine or tryptophan is not found at the CDR3 terminus, so this likely reflects a read error. The chain has TRBV11-1 and TRBJ1-1; TRBD1 might be the D (6 bases). Germline V gene data show CDR1 as SGHAT and CDR2 as FQDESV (reference sequence). This CDR3 region has 15 residues. The CDR3 sequence is CASSLRTAGKAEAFC. The CDR3 region has the DNA TGTGCTAGCAGCTTACGGACAGCGGGGAAGGCTGAAGCTTTCTGT.

This clonotype was seen more than once but under ten times. This may stem from a read error, because a much larger clone lies one nucleotide away. The V call is TRBV29-1, the J call TRBJ1-1; 7 bases match TRBD1. Germline values: CDR1 SQVTM, CDR2 ANQGSEA. The CDR3 totals 13 residues. CDR3 nucleotides: TGCAACGTTGAGGGACAGCAAAACACTGAAGCTTTCTTT. Protein: CNVEGQQNTEAFF.

On this clonotype: One base away lies a much larger clone, so this may be a sequencing read error. This rearrangement joins TRBV30 to TRBJ2-7; TRBD2 agrees at 13 bases. The CDR3 runs to 14 residues. Germline values: CDR1 GTSNPN, CDR2 SVGIG (reference sequence). For the CDR3, the DNA is TGTACCTGGAGCGGACTAGCGGGAGTCTACGAGCAGTACTTC. Protein sequence: CTWSGLAGVYEQYF.

The rearrangement joins TRBV29-1 to TRBJ2-3; D not resolved. The V end lost 5 bases, the J end lost 0 bases, and 18 bases lay between the germline ends. Looked up from germline, CDR1 is SQVTM and CDR2 is ANQGSEA. This CDR3 contains 16 residues. CDR3 in amino acids: CSVRPRKYASTDTQYF. The CDR3, as DNA: TGCAGCGTTCGCCCCCGAAAATATGCAAGCACAGATACGCAGTATTTT.

The CDR3 protein is CASSHLSGLYGYTF. CDR3 in DNA: TGTGCCAGCAGCCACCTATCGGGGCTTTATGGCTACACCTTC. This chain uses TRBV6-5 with TRBJ1-2; weak D call: TRBD1 (5 bases). This CDR3 spans 14 amino acids. Between the trimmed V and J ends, which lost 6 bases and 5 bases, there was a span of 16 bases. Germline V lookup: CDR1 MNHEY, CDR2 SVGAGI.

About this clonotype itself: One end of the junction is discordant with germline, which a read error may explain. The gene calls are TRBV5-4 and TRBJ2-4; 11 bases are a match to TRBD2. The CDR3 loop spans 17 amino acids. The germline CDR1 and CDR2 sequences are SGHNT and YYREEE (reference sequence). The CDR3 spells CASSPGVSGRAKNNQYF. CDR3 bases: TGTGCAAGCAGCCCGGGGGTTAGCGGGAGGGCCAAAAACAATCAGTACTTC.

Remarks on this clonotype: Its ends do not fully match the called genes, so a read error is possible. The gene calls are TRBV6-5 and TRBJ1-1; D is undetermined. CDR1 is MNHEY, CDR2 SVGAGI, per germline. The CDR3 sequence is 13 residues long. CDR3 loop: CASGKNLNTEAFF. In DNA, the CDR3 is TGTGCCAGCGGGAAAAACTTGAATACTGAAGCTTTCTTT.

In the case of this clonotype: One end of the junction varies from germline; a read error may be responsible. The J gene is TRBJ1-2, the V gene TRBV6-1; 9 bases agree with TRBD1. In germline, CDR1 is MNHNS, CDR2 SASEGT. The CDR3 extends over 15 amino acids. Here the CDR3 reads CASNDGTGLDYGYTF. The CDR3 coding sequence is TGTGCCAGCAACGATGGGACAGGGTTGGACTATGGCTATACCTTC.

This clonotype was recorded only once. Without the conserved terminal phenylalanine or tryptophan, this CDR3 likely stems from a read error. The chain is built from TRBV20-1 and TRBJ1-2, with a possible D match to TRBD1 (5 bases). This CDR3 contains 17 residues. V was cut by 3 bases and J by 7 bases, with 27 bases left in between. Germline V gives CDR1 DFQATT, CDR2 SNEGSKA (reference sequence). CDR3 nucleotide sequence: TGCAGTGCTAGGGGCAGAGGGAGCTTGGACAAGGGGTTTGGCTACACCTTA. Translation: CSARGRGSLDKGFGYTL.

This clonotype was seen only once. A much larger clone is a single base away; this may be a read error. This chain joins TRBV11-2 and TRBJ2-3; 13 bases map to TRBD2. Germline V gene sequence: CDR1 SGHAT, CDR2 FQNNGV. The CDR3 is 16 residues long. After removal of 5 bases from V and 5 bases from J, the junction contained 7 bases not matched to a gene. CDR3 amino acids: CASSRRLAGGIDTQYF. DNA of the CDR3: TGTGCCAGCAGCCGAAGACTAGCGGGAGGCATAGATACGCAGTATTTT. Full variable domain (remainder filled in from reference TRBV11-2 and TRBJ2-3): EAGVAQSPRYKIIEKRQSVAFWCNPISGHATLYWYQQILGQGPKLLIQFQNNGVVDDSQLPKDRFSAERLKGVDSTLKIQPAKLEDSAVYLCASSRRLAGGIDTQYFGPGTRLTVL.

Comment on this clonotype: Sequence at one end of the junction differs from germline and may be a read error. The rearrangement uses TRBV5-4 and TRBJ2-3, with D perhaps given as TRBD1 or TRBD2 (5 bases each). The germline CDR1 and CDR2 sequences are SGHNT and YYREEE (reference sequence). The CDR3 runs to 15 residues. The CDR3 nucleotides are TGTGCTAGCAGTGGACGGGGCAGGAGCACAGAAACGCAGTATTTT. This sequence encodes CASSGRGRSTETQYF.

CDR3: CASSLNSWRALVGEQFF. The CDR3 coding sequence is TGTGCCAGCAGCTTGAATAGCTGGAGGGCCCTAGTTGGTGAGCAGTTCTTC. The chain employs TRBV5-5 and TRBJ2-1; possibly TRBD2 for D (6 bases). Per germline, CDR1 SGHKS and CDR2 YYEKEE (reference sequence). V was trimmed by 1 base and J by 9 bases, leaving 23 bases between them. The CDR3 totals 17 residues.

A note on this clonotype: The germline gene is not matched at one end of the junction; a read error may be the cause. V is TRBV28 and J is TRBJ2-7, with D tentatively TRBD2 (6 bases). Germline-derived CDR1 and CDR2 are MDHEN and SYDVKM. The CDR3 extends over 17 amino acids. The DNA of the CDR3 is TGTGCTAGCAGGAATGAGGCTTCGGCGGGAAAATTCTACGAGCAGTACTTC. Protein sequence: CASRNEASAGKFYEQYF.

Notes on this clonotype: At one end the junction does not follow the germline gene, possibly because of a read error. V usage is TRBV12-3 or TRBV12-4 and J usage is TRBJ2-1; D uncertain. The CDR3 is made up of 12 amino acids. CDR3: CDSSWGYNERFF. The CDR3 DNA is TGTGACAGCAGTTGGGGTTACAATGAGCGGTTCTTC.

This clonotype has ten or more counts. V gene TRBV10-3 combines with J gene TRBJ2-1; TRBD2 might be the D (5 bases). Trimming stripped 4 bases from V and 9 bases from J, with 16 bases between. Germline CDR1 reads ENHRY; CDR2 reads SYGVKD. The CDR3 is 14 residues long. The CDR3 here is CAISADGRASEQFF. The DNA for the CDR3 is TGTGCCATCAGTGCCGACGGGCGGGCCTCTGAGCAGTTCTTC.

As regards this clonotype: The germline gene is not matched at one end of the junction; a read error may be the cause. V gene TRBV5-1 combines with J gene TRBJ2-1; D is undetermined. The germline gives CDR1 SGHRS, CDR2 YFSETQ. CDR3 length: 14 amino acids. CDR3 nucleotides: TGCGCCAGCAGCTTGAGGCAGCTGTACAGTGAGCAGTTCTTC. This encodes CASSLRQLYSEQFF.

A remark on this clonotype: A read error may produce the germline difference seen at one junction end. The chain combines TRBV12-3 or TRBV12-4 with TRBJ2-1; D remains unclear. This CDR3 comprises 12 residues. The CDR3: CANSLVVNVQFF. CDR3 coding DNA: TGTGCCAACAGTTTAGTAGTCAATGTGCAGTTCTTC.